A single sample gave rise to the 19 T cell receptor beta chains below, sequenced in a study of cytomegalovirus exposure and HLA in healthy donors. The repertoire was sequenced with immunoSEQ multiplex PCR; TCRdb's copy has only in-frame clones and lacks some. The sample carries 100,000 to 150,000 clones, roughly 89% recorded once. The sequenced material came from PBMCs. These receptors originate from a woman between 18 and 29 years old in good health and CMV-seronegative.

This chain links TRBV18 with TRBJ2-7; 8 bases match TRBD2. Germline trimming cut 5 bases from V and 3 bases from J; bases unmatched to any gene: 3. Germline lookup yields CDR1 KGHSH and CDR2 LQKENI. The CDR3 spans 13 residues. The CDR3 here is CASSAGLDYEQYF. The DNA for the CDR3 is TGTGCCAGCTCAGCGGGACTAGACTACGAGCAGTACTTC. Using reference TRBV18 and TRBJ2-7 for the parts outside the CDR3, the full variable domain is NAGVMQNPRHLVRRRGQEARLRCSPMKGHSHVYWYRQLPEEGLKFMVYLQKENIIDESGMPKERFSAEFPKEGPSILRIQQVVRGDSAAYFCASSAGLDYEQYFGPGTRLTVT.

Here the CDR3 DNA reads TGTGCCAGCACCCCGGGACAGGGAAAGGGTTTCTTT. As protein: CASTPGQGKGFF. The V and J genes are TRBV6-5 and TRBJ1-1; TRBD1 matches 9 bases. J was trimmed by 13 bases and V by 7 bases; bases with no gene match: 10. The CDR3 contains 12 residues. CDR1 and CDR2 (germline): MNHEY, SVGAGI.

This clone was detected only a few times. The chain recombines TRBV5-6 with TRBJ2-2, with no clear D. Trimming removed 2 bases at V and 8 bases at J, with 4 bases between. CDR1 SGHDT and CDR2 YYEEEE come from the germline V gene. The CDR3 has 11 residues. The CDR3 sequence is CASSFRGELFF. CDR3 coding DNA: TGTGCCAGCAGCTTTCGGGGGGAGCTGTTTTTT.

The chain is built from TRBV11-3 and TRBJ2-7, with D possibly matching TRBD1 (6 bases). V was shortened by 5 bases and J by 7 bases, with 12 bases between the two germline ends. Germline V lookup: CDR1 SGHNT, CDR2 YENEEA. The CDR3 totals 12 residues. CDR3 coding DNA: TGTGCCAGCAGCCACCCAGGGACAGAGCAGTACTTC. Translation: CASSHPGTEQYF.

The chain links TRBV28 to TRBJ1-5; D not resolved. The CDR3 runs 14 residues. V was cut by 3 bases and J by 4 bases, with 10 bases left in between. Germline CDR1 reads MDHEN; CDR2 reads SYDVKM. CDR3 nucleotide sequence: TGTGCCAGCAGTTTGAAGCCCTCGAATCAGCCCCAGCATTTT. This gives the protein CASSLKPSNQPQHF.

CDR3 sequence reads: CASSPPGLAGGETQYF. The CDR3 DNA is TGTGCCAGCTCACCACCGGGGCTAGCGGGAGGAGAGACCCAGTACTTC. The V and J genes are TRBV18 and TRBJ2-5, with 11 bases aligning to TRBD2. The CDR3 is 16 amino acids. Germline-derived CDR1 and CDR2 are KGHSH and LQKENI. V was pared by 0 bases and J by 4 bases, with 4 bases of the junction left unmatched.

The CDR3 reads CASILTGLRNSPLHF. CDR3 in DNA: TGTGCCAGCATCCTGACAGGCCTAAGAAATTCACCCCTCCACTTT. The rearrangement joins TRBV5-6 to TRBJ1-6; possible D gene TRBD1, 6 bases. The CDR3 is 15 residues long. Germline-derived CDR1 and CDR2 are SGHDT and YYEEEE. The V end lost 6 bases, the J end lost 7 bases, and 17 bases lay between the germline ends.

The V call is TRBV19, the J call TRBJ2-7, with D unclear. Germline-derived CDR1 and CDR2 are LNHDA and SQIVND (reference sequence). The CDR3 is 12 residues long. The V and J ends lost 3 bases and 5 bases respectively, with 8 bases between them. The CDR3 protein is CASSITRDEQYF. The CDR3, as DNA: TGTGCCAGTAGTATTACACGTGACGAGCAGTACTTC.

This sequence joins TRBV9 and TRBJ1-1; D not resolved. Trimming stripped 4 bases from V and 1 base from J, with 8 bases between. CDR1 and CDR2 (germline): SGDLS, YYNGEE. The CDR3 covers 13 residues. The CDR3 loop reads CASSLKRNTEAFF. In DNA, the CDR3 is TGTGCCAGCAGCCTCAAGAGGAACACTGAAGCTTTCTTT.

The gene calls are TRBV4-2 and TRBJ2-2, with 12 bases that match TRBD1. The CDR3 loop spans 17 amino acids. V was pared by 1 base and J by 6 bases, with 6 bases of the junction left unmatched. Germline CDR1 and CDR2: LGHNA and YNFKEQ. Here the CDR3 DNA reads TGTGCCAGCAGCCAAGGAGGGACAGGGGGCGCGGCCGGGGAGCTGTTTTTT. This encodes CASSQGGTGGAAGELFF.

V usage is TRBV7-8 and J usage is TRBJ2-1; tentatively, D is TRBD2 (5 bases). Germline-derived CDR1 and CDR2 are SGHVS and FQNEAQ. The CDR3 loop spans 11 amino acids. Trimming cost V 5 bases and J 9 bases, with 8 bases left between them. DNA of the CDR3: TGTGCCAGCAGCCGGACTCTTGAGCAGTTCTTC. Protein product: CASSRTLEQFF.

The chain combines TRBV18 with TRBJ2-7; D not certain. This CDR3 has 12 residues. Between the trimmed V and J ends, which lost 4 bases and 3 bases, there was a span of 7 bases. Germline values: CDR1 KGHSH, CDR2 LQKENI. CDR3 in amino acids: CASSLLDYEQYF. CDR3 nucleotide sequence: TGTGCCAGCTCACTTCTAGACTACGAGCAGTACTTC.

DNA of the CDR3: TGTGCCAGCAGCTCGAGCATAGGGAGCCCTGAAGCTTTCTTT. Translated: CASSSSIGSPEAFF. The chain couples TRBV5-6 to TRBJ1-1; D call uncertain. CDR3 size: 14 residues. The germline V and J ends were trimmed by 3 bases and 6 bases, with 15 bases remaining between them. In germline, CDR1 is SGHDT, CDR2 YYEEEE. Drawing the rest from reference TRBV5-6 and TRBJ1-1, the complete variable domain is DAGVTQSPTHLIKTRGQQVTLRCSPKSGHDTVSWYQQALGQGPQFIFQYYEEEERQRGNFPDRFSGHQFPNYSSELNVNALLLGDSALYLCASSSSIGSPEAFFGQGTRLTVV.

J is TRBJ1-2 and V is TRBV18; 9 nucleotides line up with TRBD1. There are 14 residues in the CDR3. Trimming removed 6 bases from V and 10 bases from J; junction bases left unmatched: 12. CDR1 KGHSH and CDR2 LQKENI come from the germline V gene. CDR3 nucleotide sequence: TGTGCCAGCTCGCCGGAGGACAGGGGTGGGTTCTACACCTTC. It specifies CASSPEDRGGFYTF.

CDR3 sequence (DNA): TGTGCCAGCAGCTTAAGGTCAGGGAACAGCAATCAGCCCCAGCATTTT. Its protein product is CASSLRSGNSNQPQHF. This rearrangement joins TRBV7-9 to TRBJ1-5, with a weak D call TRBD1 (5 bases). Germline CDR1 reads SEHNR; CDR2 reads FQNEAQ (reference sequence). This CDR3 comprises 16 residues. Trimming stripped 2 bases from V and 1 base from J, with 12 bases between.

This chain links TRBV5-3 with TRBJ2-7; D is perhaps TRBD2 (5 bases). TRBV5-3 is identified as an open reading frame with a role that is uncertain. V shed 0 bases and J shed 3 bases, with 7 bases lying between them. The CDR3 is 13 residues long. CDR3 in amino acids: CARSLAGLYEQYV. CDR3 sequence (DNA): TGTGCCAGAAGCTTGGCCGGACTCTACGAGCAGTACGTC.

J is TRBJ2-7 and V is TRBV30; no clear D. Per the germline V gene, CDR1 is GTSNPN and CDR2 is SVGIG (reference sequence). The length of the CDR3 is 13 residues. V was trimmed by 0 bases and J by 3 bases, leaving 9 bases between them. CDR3 protein: CAWSVHTSYEQYF. CDR3 sequence (DNA): TGTGCCTGGAGTGTACATACCAGCTACGAGCAGTACTTC.

V is TRBV30 and J is TRBJ1-5; no definite D call. The CDR3 is 12 amino acids. CDR1 GTSNPN and CDR2 SVGIG come from the germline V gene (reference sequence). V was clipped by 3 bases and J by 7 bases, with 10 bases between them. The CDR3 loop reads CAWRREGQPQHF. The CDR3 DNA is TGTGCCTGGAGGCGCGAGGGACAGCCCCAGCATTTT.

The chain uses TRBV28 and TRBJ2-5, with 9 bases that match TRBD1. Trimming cost V 5 bases and J 5 bases; bases outside gene matches: 12. The germline V gene has CDR1 MDHEN and CDR2 SYDVKM. The CDR3 totals 16 residues. For the CDR3, the DNA is TGTGCCAGCAGTACCGACAGGGGGATGATGTGGGAGACCCAGTACTTC. The encoded protein is CASSTDRGMMWETQYF.